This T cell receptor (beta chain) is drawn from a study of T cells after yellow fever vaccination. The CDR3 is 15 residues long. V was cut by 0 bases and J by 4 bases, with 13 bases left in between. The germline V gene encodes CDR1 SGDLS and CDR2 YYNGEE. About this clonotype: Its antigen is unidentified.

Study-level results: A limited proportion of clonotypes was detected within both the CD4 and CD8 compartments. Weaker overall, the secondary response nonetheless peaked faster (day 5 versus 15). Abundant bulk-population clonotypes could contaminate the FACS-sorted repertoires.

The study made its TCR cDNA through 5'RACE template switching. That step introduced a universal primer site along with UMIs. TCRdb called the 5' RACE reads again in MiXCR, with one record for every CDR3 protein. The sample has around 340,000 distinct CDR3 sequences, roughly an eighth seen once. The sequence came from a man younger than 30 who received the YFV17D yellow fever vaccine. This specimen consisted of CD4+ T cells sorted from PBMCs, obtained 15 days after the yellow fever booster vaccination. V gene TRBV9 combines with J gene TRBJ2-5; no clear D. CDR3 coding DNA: TGTGCCAGCAGCGTAGGGCTTGGGCGAGGAGAGACCCAGTACTTC. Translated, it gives CASSVGLGRGETQYF.